The entry below describes one TCR beta chain. Antigen unknown. From blood, roughly 220-550 ng of genomic DNA served as TRB template. Multiplex PCR with BIOMED2 TRB-A/B primer pools amplified TRB rearrangements. TCRdb used MiXCR to reprocess the multiplex PCR reads, holding one entry per CDR3 protein. The table shows roughly 18,000 distinct CDR3 sequences, with under 30% occurring only once. This CDR3 spans 11 amino acids. Germline V CDR1 and CDR2: SNHLY, FYNNEI. V lost 6 bases to trimming and J lost 7 bases, with 6 bases between them. This sample stems from a study of T and B cells in COVID-19 patients. Turning to the study itself: The recovered patients had mostly mild to moderate COVID-19 with outpatient management.

Findings and limits, study-wide: Of roughly 2,000 TCR clusters found only in the recovered cohort, 25 to 35 had low generation probability. No sequencing was yet done of CD4+, regulatory or CD8+ subsets, or of SARS-CoV-2-responsive or tetramer+ sorted cells. Symptomatic-phase blood samples from mildly ill patients and early samples from severe cases were scarce.

The sequenced sample was blood. J is TRBJ1-4 and V is TRBV2, with D uncertain. The sequence came from a human donor who had recovered from COVID-19. The CDR3, as DNA: TGTGCCAGCAGACTGACTGAAAAACTGTTTTTT. Encoded protein: CASRLTEKLFF.